These 19 T cell receptor beta chains share one sample of origin, sequenced in a study of cytomegalovirus exposure and HLA in healthy donors. Method: immunoSEQ multiplex PCR; TCRdb's copy keeps in-frame clones and lacks some. The sample yields around 58,000 clones, about 89% seen once. Sequencing was carried out using PBMCs. The source is a woman aged 18-35 years in good health and CMV-seronegative.

The rearrangement uses TRBV10-1 and TRBJ2-7; D might be TRBD1 (6 bases). Per the germline V gene, CDR1 is WNHNN and CDR2 is SYGVQD (reference sequence). This CDR3 comprises 13 residues. V lost 6 bases to trimming and J lost 0 bases, with 9 bases between them. The CDR3 spells CASREDSSYEQYF. DNA for the CDR3: TGCGCCAGCAGAGAGGACAGCTCCTACGAGCAGTACTTC.

With respect to this clone: Other DNA sequences in the same sample also yield this CDR3. The chain joins TRBV20-1 to TRBJ1-1; D is perhaps TRBD1 (6 bases). There are 11 residues in the CDR3. Per the germline V gene, CDR1 is DFQATT and CDR2 is SNEGSKA (reference sequence). V was clipped by 6 bases and J by 2 bases, with 7 bases between them. CDR3 in DNA: TGCAGTGCACAGGGTAACACTGAAGCTTTCTTT. This codes for CSAQGNTEAFF.

V and J are TRBV7-2 and TRBJ2-7; no firm D call. Trimming stripped 4 bases from V and 0 bases from J, with 7 bases between. The V gene's germline CDR1 is SGHTA and CDR2 FQGNSA. There are 13 residues in the CDR3. The CDR3 spells CASSSSPSYEQYF. The CDR3 coding sequence is TGTGCCAGCAGCTCGTCCCCCTCCTACGAGCAGTACTTC.

The J gene is TRBJ1-1, the V gene TRBV10-1, with D possibly being TRBD1 (5 bases). This CDR3 contains 14 residues. V was shortened by 2 bases and J by 6 bases, with 13 bases between the two germline ends. From germline, CDR1 is WNHNN and CDR2 SYGVQD (reference sequence). The CDR3 bases are TGCGCCAGCAGTGAGGATGGAGCGACAGCTGAAGCTTTCTTT. It specifies CASSEDGATAEAFF.

This clone has only one observation. The chain couples TRBV5-5 to TRBJ1-1; D not certain. The CDR3 loop spans 13 amino acids. Trimming cost V 2 bases and J 6 bases, with 11 bases left between them. Per the germline V gene, CDR1 is SGHKS and CDR2 is YYEKEE (reference sequence). The CDR3 DNA reads as TGTGCCAGCAGCTTCCAACCTATCCCTGAAGCTTTCTTT. Residues: CASSFQPIPEAFF.

This clone showed up just a few times. V usage is TRBV4-2 and J usage is TRBJ1-1; D call uncertain. V lost 4 bases and J lost 0, with 9 bases in between. This CDR3 is 14 amino acids long. Germline V lookup: CDR1 LGHNA, CDR2 YNFKEQ. Written as DNA, the CDR3 is TGTGCCAGCAGCCTCGAGGATATGAACACTGAAGCTTTCTTT. Its protein is CASSLEDMNTEAFF.

The chain links TRBV7-3 to TRBJ1-1, with D possibly matching TRBD1 (6 bases). CDR3 length: 14 amino acids. Trimming shortened V by 4 bases and J by 2 bases, and 11 bases separated the two germline ends. The V gene's germline CDR1 is SGHTA and CDR2 FQGTGA. The CDR3 sequence: CASSSTGTNTEAFF. CDR3 coding DNA: TGTGCCAGCAGCTCTACAGGGACCAACACTGAAGCTTTCTTT.

V gene TRBV4-2 combines with J gene TRBJ1-5; a possible D gene is TRBD1 (5 bases). Germline lookup yields CDR1 LGHNA and CDR2 YNFKEQ. The CDR3 covers 14 residues. V lost 4 bases to trimming and J lost 5 bases, with 12 bases between them. The CDR3, as DNA: TGTGCCAGCAGCCCAGGTCCGGGGGATCAGCCCCAGCATTTT. It is translated as CASSPGPGDQPQHF.

This clone has just a few counts. The rearrangement links TRBV7-9 to TRBJ2-7, with D possibly matching TRBD2 (5 bases). The germline V gene encodes CDR1 SEHNR and CDR2 FQNEAQ (reference sequence). With 0 bases removed from V and 4 bases from J, the gap between germline ends came to 7 bases. The CDR3 contains 13 residues. CDR3 region: CASSLAGVYEQYF. The CDR3 DNA sequence: TGTGCCAGCAGCTTAGCGGGAGTGTACGAGCAGTACTTC.

Here the CDR3 DNA reads TGTGCCAGCAGTGAAAGCCCCGCGGGGGAGGCCCAGTACTTC. Amino acids: CASSESPAGEAQYF. V is TRBV6-1 and J is TRBJ2-5, with TRBD2 matching over 7 bases. Germline values: CDR1 MNHNS, CDR2 SASEGT. With 2 bases clipped from V and 9 bases from J, the junction kept 9 bases outside the gene matches. The CDR3 loop spans 14 amino acids.

V and J are TRBV27 and TRBJ2-3; TRBD2 agrees at 7 bases. This CDR3 is 22 amino acids long. V dropped 4 bases and J dropped 4; count of bases not matched to a gene: 29. In germline, CDR1 is MNHEY, CDR2 SMNVEV (reference sequence). The CDR3 loop is CASSWGGGPGFTPVTGPDTQYF. The CDR3, as DNA: TGTGCCAGCAGTTGGGGGGGAGGTCCCGGATTCACCCCTGTTACGGGCCCAGATACGCAGTATTTT.

CDR3 loop: CASSRRGRLAGAENEQFF. CDR3 in DNA: TGCGCCAGCAGCCGGAGGGGGCGTCTAGCGGGGGCCGAGAATGAGCAGTTCTTC. The chain has TRBV4-1 and TRBJ2-1; 10 nucleotides match TRBD2. Germline values: CDR1 MGHRA, CDR2 YSYEKL. V was pared by 4 bases and J by 7 bases, with 16 bases of the junction left unmatched. CDR3 length equals 18 residues.

The count of this clone is one. The rearrangement links TRBV7-2 to TRBJ2-1, with 11 bases identical to TRBD2. Germline V CDR1 and CDR2: SGHTA, FQGNSA. This CDR3 comprises 16 residues. The ends lost 6 bases at V and 5 bases at J; junction bases unmatched: 9. CDR3 sequence: CASRRPTSGNHNEQFF. The CDR3 DNA sequence: TGTGCCAGCAGGCGACCGACTAGCGGGAATCACAATGAGCAGTTCTTC. The whole variable domain, remainder taken from reference TRBV7-2 and TRBJ2-1, is GAGVSQSPSNKVTEKGKDVELRCDPISGHTALYWYRQSLGQGLEFLIYFQGNSAPDKSGLPSDRFSAERTGGSVSTLTIQRTQQEDSAVYLCASRRPTSGNHNEQFFGPGTRLTVL.

The CDR3: CASSLTRENTEAFF. The CDR3 DNA reads TGTGCCAGCAGTCTAACACGGGAAAACACTGAAGCTTTCTTT. The chain combines TRBV28 with TRBJ1-1; no clear D. Trimming cost V 5 bases and J 2 bases, with 12 bases left between them. There are 14 residues in the CDR3. Germline V gene sequence: CDR1 MDHEN, CDR2 SYDVKM.

The gene calls are TRBV11-2 and TRBJ2-1, with TRBD1 identical over 7 bases. The CDR3 is 14 residues long. The J segment lost 6 bases and the V segment lost 5 bases, leaving 7 bases of the junction unmatched. Germline CDR1 is SGHAT and CDR2 is FQNNGV. CDR3 loop: CASSPRTGGNEQFF. The CDR3 DNA follows: TGTGCCAGCAGCCCTAGGACAGGCGGCAATGAGCAGTTCTTC.

The rearrangement links TRBV7-2 to TRBJ2-5; maybe TRBD1 (5 bases). Germline CDR1 is SGHTA and CDR2 is FQGNSA. The V end was cut by 8 bases, the J end by 4 bases, with 14 bases between. The CDR3 length is 13 residues. The CDR3 DNA follows: TGTGCCAGCGGCATTTGGGGCGGAGAGACCCAGTACTTC. The encoded protein is CASGIWGGETQYF.

This clone occurred once. This rearrangement joins TRBV10-2 to TRBJ2-1, with 8 bases identical to TRBD1. Losses at the gene ends were 3 bases for V and 5 bases for J; bases not matched to a gene: 6. CDR3 size: 15 residues. Germline loops: CDR1 WSHSY, CDR2 SAAADI. The CDR3 region has the DNA TGCGCCAGCAGTGAATTCAGGGGGCGAGACAATGAGCAGTTCTTC. It encodes CASSEFRGRDNEQFF.

The V gene is TRBV15, the J gene TRBJ2-3; tentatively, D is TRBD1 (6 bases). CDR1 is LNHNV and CDR2 is YYDKDF in the germline V gene (reference sequence). The CDR3 runs to 16 residues. V lost 0 bases and J lost 7, with 17 bases in between. CDR3 loop: CATSRDLGRGRNTQYF. The CDR3 DNA is TGTGCCACCAGCAGAGATCTGGGCAGGGGAAGGAATACGCAGTATTTT.

The genes are TRBV5-1 and TRBJ2-1; D gene uncertain. The CDR3 spans 16 residues. The germline V and J ends were trimmed by 4 bases and 1 base, with 15 bases remaining between them. Germline V gene data show CDR1 as SGHRS and CDR2 as YFSETQ. The CDR3, as DNA: TGCGCCAGCAGCCGTTCGCTCGGCGGATCCTACAATGAGCAGTTCTTC. Encoded protein: CASSRSLGGSYNEQFF.